This T cell receptor (beta chain) was recovered during a study of blood T cell dynamics during melanoma immunotherapy (dated by TCRdb to 2020 to 2022). The intended sense of this specimen's time point label: pre-treatment baseline. Library method: the immunoSEQ multiplex PCR assay. Imported from immuneACCESS, the table was reduced by TCRdb to in-frame sequences with V and J called. These copies leave out some clones; in studies compared against another copy, an unresolved V gene accounts for under half, and the cause of the remainder is not known. This sample lists more than 6,000 clones; around 80% were detected once. Of the sample, around 35% is held by the ten largest clones. Sequencing used blood, obtained from a patient treated with checkpoint blockade. The origin of the receptors is a human donor with melanoma. Some clones in this sample may be carry-over from other donors' samples.

J is TRBJ2-7 and V is TRBV30; TRBD1 is a possible D gene (5 bases). Looked up from germline, CDR1 is GTSNPN and CDR2 is SVGIG (reference sequence). The CDR3 consists of 12 residues. V lost 4 bases and J 0 bases, leaving 7 bases between the germline ends. In DNA form, the CDR3 reads TGTGCCTGGAAGACAGACTCCTACGAGCAGTACTTC. This translates into CAWKTDSYEQYF.